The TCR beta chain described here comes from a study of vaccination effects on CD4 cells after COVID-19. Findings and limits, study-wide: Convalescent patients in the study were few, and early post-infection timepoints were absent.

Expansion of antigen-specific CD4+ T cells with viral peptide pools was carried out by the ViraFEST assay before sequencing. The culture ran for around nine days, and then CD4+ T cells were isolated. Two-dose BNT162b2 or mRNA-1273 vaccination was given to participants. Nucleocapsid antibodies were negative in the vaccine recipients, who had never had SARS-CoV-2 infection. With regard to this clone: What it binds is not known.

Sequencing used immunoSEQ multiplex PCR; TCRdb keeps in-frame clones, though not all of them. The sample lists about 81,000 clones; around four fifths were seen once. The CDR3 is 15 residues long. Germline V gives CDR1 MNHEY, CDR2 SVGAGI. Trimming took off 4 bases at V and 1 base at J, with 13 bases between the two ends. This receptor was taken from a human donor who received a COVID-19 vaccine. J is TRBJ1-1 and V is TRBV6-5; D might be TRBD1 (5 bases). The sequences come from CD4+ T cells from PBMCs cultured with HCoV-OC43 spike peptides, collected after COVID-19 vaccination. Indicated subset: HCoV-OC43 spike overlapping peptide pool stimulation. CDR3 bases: TGTGCCAGCAGTTCCCCGGGACGGCCGAACACTGAAGCTTTCTTT. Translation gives CASSSPGRPNTEAFF.